These T cell receptor beta chains were read from a single sample in a study of T cell clones after liver transplantation. The repertoire was sequenced with immunoSEQ multiplex PCR; TCRdb's copy has only in-frame clones and lacks some. This sample has 49,000 or so clones; approximately 71% occur once, and the top ten carry 7.5% to 10%. The sample was CD4+ T cells from blood, taken more than 52 months after liver transplant. The source is a human patient who received a liver transplant. Some T cells here may be from the graft donor. The CDR3 runs from the conserved cysteine through the conserved F or W. D genes are given only for firm matches. The size field is filled for only some rows; it gives once, few, many or a size class.

j_call: TRBJ2-2; v_call: TRBV4-1; d_call: TRBD1; clone_size: NA; cdr3_aa: CASSPNRGANTGELFF; cdr3_nt: TGCGCCAGCAGCCCGAACAGGGGTGCCAACACCGGGGAGCTGTTTTTT
j_call: TRBJ1-2; v_call: TRBV6-5; d_call: TRBD1; clone_size: NA; cdr3_aa: CASSSPGQGAVGYTF; cdr3_nt: TGTGCCAGCAGTTCCCCGGGACAGGGGGCGGTTGGCTACACCTTC
j_call: TRBJ2-7; v_call: TRBV27; d_call: TRBD1; clone_size: NA; cdr3_aa: CASRRTGGNEQYF; cdr3_nt: TGTGCCAGCAGAAGAACAGGGGGCAACGAGCAGTACTTC
j_call: TRBJ2-4; v_call: TRBV27; d_call: TRBD1; clone_size: NA; cdr3_aa: CASALGVRGHIQYF; cdr3_nt: TGTGCCAGCGCCCTCGGGGTCAGGGGGCACATTCAGTACTTC
j_call: TRBJ2-3; v_call: TRBV7-2; d_call: NA; clone_size: few; cdr3_aa: CASSLGESTDTQYF; cdr3_nt: TGTGCCAGCAGCTTAGGGGAAAGCACAGATACGCAGTATTTT
j_call: TRBJ2-6; v_call: TRBV29-1; d_call: NA; clone_size: few; cdr3_aa: CSVEPRAGANVLTF; cdr3_nt: TGCAGCGTTGAACCCAGGGCTGGGGCCAACGTCCTGACTTTC
j_call: TRBJ1-4; v_call: TRBV15; d_call: TRBD1; clone_size: few; cdr3_aa: CATSRETGTGNEKLFF; cdr3_nt: TGTGCCACCAGCAGGGAGACCGGGACAGGGAATGAAAAACTGTTTTTT
j_call: TRBJ1-1; v_call: TRBV2; d_call: TRBD1; clone_size: NA; cdr3_aa: CASTGQGYTEAFF; cdr3_nt: TGTGCCAGCACCGGACAGGGGTACACTGAAGCTTTCTTT
j_call: TRBJ2-1; v_call: TRBV29-1; d_call: TRBD1; clone_size: NA; cdr3_aa: CSVEGTGVQFF; cdr3_nt: TGCAGCGTTGAGGGGACAGGTGTTCAGTTCTTC
j_call: TRBJ2-3; v_call: TRBV30; d_call: TRBD2; clone_size: few; cdr3_aa: CAWASGRTDTQYF; cdr3_nt: TGTGCCTGGGCTAGCGGGCGCACAGATACGCAGTATTTT
j_call: TRBJ1-4; v_call: TRBV11-1; d_call: TRBD1; clone_size: NA; cdr3_aa: CASSPGQGREKLFF; cdr3_nt: TGTGCCAGCAGCCCCGGACAGGGACGAGAAAAACTGTTTTTT
j_call: TRBJ2-2; v_call: TRBV6-4; d_call: TRBD2; clone_size: once; cdr3_aa: CASGTSANTGELFF; cdr3_nt: TGTGCCAGCGGGACTAGCGCGAACACCGGGGAGCTGTTTTTT
j_call: TRBJ2-1; v_call: TRBV5-1; d_call: TRBD2; clone_size: NA; cdr3_aa: CASSLPSGGAYNEQFF; cdr3_nt: TGCGCCAGCAGCTTACCTAGCGGGGGAGCCTACAATGAGCAGTTCTTC
j_call: TRBJ1-3; v_call: TRBV6-1; d_call: NA; clone_size: once; cdr3_aa: CASSERPVSGNTIYF; cdr3_nt: TGTGCCAGCAGTGAACGACCCGTCTCTGGAAACACCATATATTTT
j_call: TRBJ1-4; v_call: TRBV6-5; d_call: TRBD1; clone_size: once; cdr3_aa: CASSYHGQGAEKLFF; cdr3_nt: TGTGCCAGCAGTTACCACGGGCAGGGGGCGGAAAAACTGTTTTTT
j_call: TRBJ2-3; v_call: TRBV30; d_call: NA; clone_size: NA; cdr3_aa: CAWSSGTDTQYF; cdr3_nt: TGTGCCTGGAGTTCAGGCACAGATACGCAGTATTTT
j_call: TRBJ2-2; v_call: TRBV2; d_call: TRBD2; clone_size: few; cdr3_aa: CASSEILAGGPGTGELFF; cdr3_nt: TGTGCCAGCAGTGAGATACTAGCGGGGGGCCCCGGGACCGGGGAGCTGTTTTTT
j_call: TRBJ1-1; v_call: TRBV6-1; d_call: TRBD1; clone_size: NA; cdr3_aa: CASSGGQGAAFF; cdr3_nt: TGTGCCAGCAGTGGGGGACAGGGTGCAGCTTTCTTT
j_call: TRBJ1-5; v_call: TRBV6-1; d_call: NA; clone_size: NA; cdr3_aa: CAVQIRNQPQHF; cdr3_nt: TGTGCCGTCCAGATCCGCAATCAGCCCCAGCATTTT
j_call: TRBJ2-5; v_call: TRBV11-2; d_call: TRBD2; clone_size: NA; cdr3_aa: CASSFRAGERETQYF; cdr3_nt: TGTGCCAGCAGCTTCCGGGCGGGGGAACGGGAGACCCAGTACTTC
j_call: TRBJ1-6; v_call: TRBV28; d_call: TRBD1; clone_size: NA; cdr3_aa: CASIRDRRNSYNSPLHF; cdr3_nt: TGTGCCAGCATCCGGGACAGGAGAAACTCCTATAATTCACCCCTCCACTTT
j_call: TRBJ1-2; v_call: TRBV6-1; d_call: NA; clone_size: NA; cdr3_aa: CASRVDTNYGYTF; cdr3_nt: TGTGCCAGCAGGGTAGACACTAACTATGGCTACACCTTC
j_call: TRBJ1-2; v_call: TRBV18; d_call: NA; clone_size: NA; cdr3_aa: CASSPPGGSNYGYTF; cdr3_nt: TGTGCCAGCTCACCACCCGGGGGCAGTAACTATGGCTACACCTTC
j_call: TRBJ1-2; v_call: TRBV28; d_call: NA; clone_size: NA; cdr3_aa: CASASGQGSGYTF; cdr3_nt: TGTGCCAGCGCTTCGGGGCAGGGGTCTGGCTACACCTTC
j_call: TRBJ1-5; v_call: TRBV6-5; d_call: TRBD1; clone_size: medium-sized; cdr3_aa: CASRGQQDQPQHF; cdr3_nt: TGTGCCAGCCGGGGACAGCAGGATCAGCCCCAGCATTTT
j_call: TRBJ1-2; v_call: TRBV30; d_call: NA; clone_size: NA; cdr3_aa: CAWSVTGQRTNYGYTF; cdr3_nt: TGTGCCTGGAGTGTCACTGGACAGAGAACTAACTATGGCTACACCTTC
j_call: TRBJ1-3; v_call: TRBV19; d_call: NA; clone_size: NA; cdr3_aa: CASVLAAGGNTIYF; cdr3_nt: TGTGCCTCCGTCCTGGCGGCTGGCGGAAACACCATATATTTT
j_call: TRBJ1-3; v_call: TRBV5-5; d_call: TRBD1; clone_size: few; cdr3_aa: CASTGQVSGNTIYF; cdr3_nt: TGTGCCAGCACGGGACAGGTCTCTGGAAACACCATATATTTT
j_call: TRBJ2-3; v_call: TRBV19; d_call: TRBD2; clone_size: NA; cdr3_aa: CASSISGGSTQYF; cdr3_nt: TGTGCCAGTAGTATTAGCGGGGGATCAACACAGTATTTT
j_call: TRBJ2-3; v_call: TRBV7-3; d_call: TRBD2; clone_size: NA; cdr3_aa: CASSLWASGGTDTQYF; cdr3_nt: TGTGCCAGCAGCTTATGGGCTAGCGGGGGGACAGATACGCAGTATTTT
j_call: TRBJ2-2; v_call: TRBV6-5; d_call: NA; clone_size: NA; cdr3_aa: CASRRDTGELFF; cdr3_nt: TGTGCCAGCCGGCGGGACACCGGGGAGCTGTTTTTT
j_call: TRBJ2-7; v_call: TRBV2; d_call: NA; clone_size: few; cdr3_aa: CASSDGRKPYEQYF; cdr3_nt: TGTGCCAGCAGTGACGGACGGAAACCCTACGAGCAGTACTTC
j_call: TRBJ1-2; v_call: TRBV4-1; d_call: NA; clone_size: NA; cdr3_aa: CASSQDTQLNRAKIFYGYTF; cdr3_nt: TGCGCCAGCAGCCAAGATACACAGTTAAATCGCGCCAAGATTTTCTATGGCTACACCTTC
j_call: TRBJ1-5; v_call: TRBV27; d_call: NA; clone_size: NA; cdr3_aa: CASSFGAGNQPQHF; cdr3_nt: TGTGCCAGCAGCTTCGGAGCGGGGAATCAGCCCCAGCATTTT
j_call: TRBJ1-2; v_call: TRBV7-2; d_call: TRBD1; clone_size: NA; cdr3_aa: CASSQRQGSNYGYTF; cdr3_nt: TGTGCCAGCAGCCAACGACAGGGATCTAACTATGGCTACACCTTC
j_call: TRBJ2-7; v_call: TRBV21-1; d_call: NA; clone_size: NA; cdr3_aa: CASSKVRDRDYEQYF; cdr3_nt: TGTGCCAGCAGCAAAGTGCGTGACAGAGACTACGAGCAGTACTTC
j_call: TRBJ2-2; v_call: TRBV10-1; d_call: NA; clone_size: NA; cdr3_aa: CASSAGTVNTGELFF; cdr3_nt: TGCGCCAGCAGTGCGGGGACTGTGAACACCGGGGAGCTGTTTTTT
j_call: TRBJ1-1; v_call: TRBV28; d_call: NA; clone_size: NA; cdr3_aa: CASRRAGEAFF; cdr3_nt: TGTGCCAGCAGAAGGGCAGGGGAAGCTTTCTTT
j_call: TRBJ1-2; v_call: TRBV9; d_call: TRBD1; clone_size: NA; cdr3_aa: CASSAGTGRGTYGYTF; cdr3_nt: TGTGCCAGCAGCGCAGGGACAGGGAGGGGGACCTATGGCTACACCTTC
j_call: TRBJ1-6; v_call: TRBV5-1; d_call: NA; clone_size: once; cdr3_aa: CASSWQGLRSPLHF; cdr3_nt: TGCGCCAGCAGCTGGCAGGGTCTGCGGTCACCCCTCCACTTT
j_call: TRBJ1-2; v_call: TRBV6-1; d_call: NA; clone_size: NA; cdr3_aa: CASRDPLYGYTF; cdr3_nt: TGTGCCAGCAGGGATCCCCTCTATGGCTACACCTTC
j_call: TRBJ2-7; v_call: TRBV29-1; d_call: TRBD1; clone_size: NA; cdr3_aa: CSVTGDGLEQYF; cdr3_nt: TGCAGCGTCACAGGGGATGGCCTCGAGCAGTACTTC